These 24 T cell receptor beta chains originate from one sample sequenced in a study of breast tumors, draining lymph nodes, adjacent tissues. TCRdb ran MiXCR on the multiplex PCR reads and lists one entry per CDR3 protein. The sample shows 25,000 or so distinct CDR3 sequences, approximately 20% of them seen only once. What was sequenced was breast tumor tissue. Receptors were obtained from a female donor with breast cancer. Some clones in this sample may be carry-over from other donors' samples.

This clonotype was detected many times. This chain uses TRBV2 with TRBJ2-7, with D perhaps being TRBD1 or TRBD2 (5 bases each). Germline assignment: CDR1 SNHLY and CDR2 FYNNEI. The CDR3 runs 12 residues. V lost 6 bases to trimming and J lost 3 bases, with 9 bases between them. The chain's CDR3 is CASSRDGYEQYF. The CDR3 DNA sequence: TGTGCCAGCAGCCGGGACGGCTACGAGCAGTACTTC.

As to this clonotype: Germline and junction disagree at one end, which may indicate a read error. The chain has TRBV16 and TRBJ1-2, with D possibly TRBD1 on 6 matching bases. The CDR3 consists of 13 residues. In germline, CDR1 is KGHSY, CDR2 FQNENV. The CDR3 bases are TGTGCCGGCAGCCAATCAGGGGTCTATGGCTACACCTTC. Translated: CAGSQSGVYGYTF.

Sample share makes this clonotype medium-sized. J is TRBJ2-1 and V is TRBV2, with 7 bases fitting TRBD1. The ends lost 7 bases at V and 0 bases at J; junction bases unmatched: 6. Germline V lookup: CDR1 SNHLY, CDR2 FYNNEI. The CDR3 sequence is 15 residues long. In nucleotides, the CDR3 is TGTGCCAGCACTCTGGGACAGAGCTCCTACAATGAGCAGTTCTTC. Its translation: CASTLGQSSYNEQFF.

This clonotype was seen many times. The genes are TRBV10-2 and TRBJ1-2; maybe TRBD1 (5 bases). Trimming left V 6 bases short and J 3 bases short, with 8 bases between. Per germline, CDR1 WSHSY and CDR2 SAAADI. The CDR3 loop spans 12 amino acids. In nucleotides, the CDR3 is TGCGCCAGCAGCAGGGATGACTATGGCTACACCTTC. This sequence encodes CASSRDDYGYTF.

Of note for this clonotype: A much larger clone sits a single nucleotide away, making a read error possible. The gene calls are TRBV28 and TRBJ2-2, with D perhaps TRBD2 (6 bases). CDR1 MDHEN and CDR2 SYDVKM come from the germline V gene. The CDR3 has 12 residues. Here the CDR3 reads CASNGNTGGLFF. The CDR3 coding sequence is TGTGCCAGCAACGGGAACACCGGGGGGCTGTTTTTT.

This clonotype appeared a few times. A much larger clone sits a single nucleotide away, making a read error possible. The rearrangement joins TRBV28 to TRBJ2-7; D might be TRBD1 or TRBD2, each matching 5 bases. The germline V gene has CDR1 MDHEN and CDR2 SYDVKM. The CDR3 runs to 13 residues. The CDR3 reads CASSLGDLYERYF. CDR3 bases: TGTGCCAGCAGTTTAGGGGACCTTTACGAGCGGTACTTC. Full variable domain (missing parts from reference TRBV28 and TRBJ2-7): DVKVTQSSRYLVKRTGEKVFLECVQDMDHENMFWYRQDPGLGLRLIYFSYDVKMKEKGDIPEGYSVSREKKERFSLILESASTNQTSMYLCASSLGDLYERYFGPGTRLTVT.

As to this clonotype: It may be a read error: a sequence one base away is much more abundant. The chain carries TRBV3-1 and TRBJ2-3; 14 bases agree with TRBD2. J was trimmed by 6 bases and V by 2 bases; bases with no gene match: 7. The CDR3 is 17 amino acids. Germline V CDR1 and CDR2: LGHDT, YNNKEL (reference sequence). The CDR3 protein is CASSQRGTSGGMDTQYF. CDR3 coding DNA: TGTGCCAGCAGCCAACGTGGGACTAGCGGGGGTATGGATACGCAGTATTTT.

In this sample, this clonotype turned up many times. This chain's CDR3 is CASSYGTSAEQFF. In DNA form, the CDR3 reads TGTGCCAGCAGTTATGGGACTAGCGCCGAGCAGTTCTTC. The gene calls are TRBV6-6 and TRBJ2-1; 10 positions match TRBD2. The germline gives CDR1 MNHNY, CDR2 SVGAGI (reference sequence). The CDR3 is 13 residues long. The V and J ends lost 3 bases and 10 bases, in that order; junction bases with no gene match: 3.

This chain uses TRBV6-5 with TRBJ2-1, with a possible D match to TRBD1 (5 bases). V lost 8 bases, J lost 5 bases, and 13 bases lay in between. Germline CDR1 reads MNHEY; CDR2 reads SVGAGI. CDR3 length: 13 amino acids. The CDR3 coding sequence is TGTGCCAGCGAGAACCCGACAGACAATGAGCAGTTCTTC. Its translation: CASENPTDNEQFF.

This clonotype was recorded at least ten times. The CDR3 loop is CASSFGGFGTGGRLYF. The CDR3 coding sequence is TGTGCCAGCAGTTTTGGGGGGTTTGGAACGGGAGGGCGCCTGTATTTT. This chain joins TRBV6-5 and TRBJ2-3, with 8 positions matching TRBD2. The germline gives CDR1 MNHEY, CDR2 SVGAGI. Germline trimming cut 4 bases from V and 14 bases from J; bases unmatched to any gene: 20. This CDR3 has 16 residues.

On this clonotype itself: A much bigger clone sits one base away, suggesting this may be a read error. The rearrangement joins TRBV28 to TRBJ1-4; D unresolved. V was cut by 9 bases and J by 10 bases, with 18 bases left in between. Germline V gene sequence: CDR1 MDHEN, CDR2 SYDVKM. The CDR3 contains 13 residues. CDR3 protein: CASFKRGWGKLFF. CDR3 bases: TGTGCCAGTTTTAAGCGAGGATGGGGAAAACTGTTTTTT.

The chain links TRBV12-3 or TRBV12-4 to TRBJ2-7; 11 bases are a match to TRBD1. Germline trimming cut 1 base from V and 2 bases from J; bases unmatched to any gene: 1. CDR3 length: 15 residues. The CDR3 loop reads CASSLGTGGPYEQYF. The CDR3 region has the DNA TGTGCCAGCAGTTTAGGGACAGGGGGCCCCTACGAGCAGTACTTC.

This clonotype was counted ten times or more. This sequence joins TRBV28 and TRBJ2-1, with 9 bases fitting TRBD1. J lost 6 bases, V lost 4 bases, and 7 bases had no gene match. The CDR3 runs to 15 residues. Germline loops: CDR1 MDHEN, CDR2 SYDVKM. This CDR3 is CASSYGTGKSNEQFF. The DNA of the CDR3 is TGTGCCAGCAGTTACGGGACAGGGAAGTCCAATGAGCAGTTCTTC.

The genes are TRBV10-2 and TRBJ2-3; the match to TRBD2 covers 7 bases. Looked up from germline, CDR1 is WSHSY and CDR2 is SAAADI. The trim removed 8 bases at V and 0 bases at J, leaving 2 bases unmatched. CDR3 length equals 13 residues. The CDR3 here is CASDSGSTDTQYF. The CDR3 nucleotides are TGCGCCAGCGATAGCGGGAGCACAGATACGCAGTATTTT.

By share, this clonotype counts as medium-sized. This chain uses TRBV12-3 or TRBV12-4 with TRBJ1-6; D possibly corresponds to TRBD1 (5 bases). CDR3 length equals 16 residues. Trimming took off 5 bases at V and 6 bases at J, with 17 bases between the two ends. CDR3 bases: TGTGCCAGCAGTCCGAGCTGGGGCCAGGGTAATTCACCCCTCCACTTT. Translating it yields CASSPSWGQGNSPLHF.

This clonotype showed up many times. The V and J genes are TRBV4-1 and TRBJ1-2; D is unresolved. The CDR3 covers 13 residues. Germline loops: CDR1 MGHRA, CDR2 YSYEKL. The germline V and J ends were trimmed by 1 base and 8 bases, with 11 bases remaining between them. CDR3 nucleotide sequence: TGCGCCAGCAGCCAAGTTTCGGGTCGGGGCTACACCTTC. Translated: CASSQVSGRGYTF.

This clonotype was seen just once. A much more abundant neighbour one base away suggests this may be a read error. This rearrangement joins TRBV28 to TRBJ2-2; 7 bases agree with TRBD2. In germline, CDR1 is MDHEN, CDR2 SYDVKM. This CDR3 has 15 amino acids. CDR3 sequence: CASSLLAENTGELLF. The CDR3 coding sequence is TGTGCCAGCAGTTTGCTAGCGGAAAACACCGGGGAGCTGCTTTTT.

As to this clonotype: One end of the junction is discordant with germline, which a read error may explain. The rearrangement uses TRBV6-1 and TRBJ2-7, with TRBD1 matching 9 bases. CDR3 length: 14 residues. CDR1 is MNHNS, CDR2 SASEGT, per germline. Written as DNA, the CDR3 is TGTGCCGGCAGTGGGACAGGGATATACTACGCGCAGTACTTC. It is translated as CAGSGTGIYYAQYF.

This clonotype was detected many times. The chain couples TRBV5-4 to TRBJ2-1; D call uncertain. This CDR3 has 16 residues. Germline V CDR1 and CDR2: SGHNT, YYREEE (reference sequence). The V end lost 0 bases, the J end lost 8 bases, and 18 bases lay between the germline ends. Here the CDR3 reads CASSLGAARSGHEQFF. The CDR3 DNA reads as TGTGCCAGCAGCTTGGGGGCGGCTAGATCTGGTCATGAGCAGTTCTTC. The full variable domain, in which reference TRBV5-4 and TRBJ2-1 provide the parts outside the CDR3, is ETGVTQSPTHLIKTRGQQVTLRCSSQSGHNTVSWYQQALGQGPQFIFQYYREEENGRGNFPPRFSGLQFPNYSSELNVNALELDDSALYLCASSLGAARSGHEQFFGPGTRLTVL.

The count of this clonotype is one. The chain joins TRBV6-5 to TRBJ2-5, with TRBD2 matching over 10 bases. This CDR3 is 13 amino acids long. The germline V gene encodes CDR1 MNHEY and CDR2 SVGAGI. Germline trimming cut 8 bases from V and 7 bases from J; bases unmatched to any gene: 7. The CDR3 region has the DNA TGTGCCAGCGTTGGCCCTAGCGGGAGGACCCAGTACTTC. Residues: CASVGPSGRTQYF.

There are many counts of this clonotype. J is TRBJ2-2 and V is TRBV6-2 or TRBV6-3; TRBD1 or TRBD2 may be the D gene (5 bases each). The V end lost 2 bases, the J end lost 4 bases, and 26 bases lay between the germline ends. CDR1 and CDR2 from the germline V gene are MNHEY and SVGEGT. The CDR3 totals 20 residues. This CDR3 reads CASSYPLRETRGSVTGELFF. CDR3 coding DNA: TGTGCCAGCAGTTACCCCCTCAGGGAGACCCGGGGATCTGTCACCGGGGAGCTGTTTTTT.

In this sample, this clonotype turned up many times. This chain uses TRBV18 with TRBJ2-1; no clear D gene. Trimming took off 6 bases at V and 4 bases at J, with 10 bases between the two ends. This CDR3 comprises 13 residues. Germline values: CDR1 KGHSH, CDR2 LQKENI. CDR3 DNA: TGTGCCAGCTCTCTCCTTATTTACAATGAGCAGTTCTTC. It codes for CASSLLIYNEQFF.

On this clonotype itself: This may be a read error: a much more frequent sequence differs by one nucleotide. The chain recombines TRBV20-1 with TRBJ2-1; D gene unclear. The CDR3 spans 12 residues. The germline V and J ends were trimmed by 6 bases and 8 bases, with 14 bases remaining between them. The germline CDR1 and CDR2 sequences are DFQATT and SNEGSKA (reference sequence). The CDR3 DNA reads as TGCAGTGCCAGCTACGTACACGATGAGCAGTTCTTC. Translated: CSASYVHDEQFF.

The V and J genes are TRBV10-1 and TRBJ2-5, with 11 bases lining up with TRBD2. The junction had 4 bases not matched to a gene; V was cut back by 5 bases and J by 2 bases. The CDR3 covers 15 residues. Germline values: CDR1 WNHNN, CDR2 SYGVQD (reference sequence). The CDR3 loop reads CASSRGLAEQETQYF. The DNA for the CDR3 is TGCGCCAGCAGTAGGGGACTAGCGGAGCAAGAGACCCAGTACTTC.